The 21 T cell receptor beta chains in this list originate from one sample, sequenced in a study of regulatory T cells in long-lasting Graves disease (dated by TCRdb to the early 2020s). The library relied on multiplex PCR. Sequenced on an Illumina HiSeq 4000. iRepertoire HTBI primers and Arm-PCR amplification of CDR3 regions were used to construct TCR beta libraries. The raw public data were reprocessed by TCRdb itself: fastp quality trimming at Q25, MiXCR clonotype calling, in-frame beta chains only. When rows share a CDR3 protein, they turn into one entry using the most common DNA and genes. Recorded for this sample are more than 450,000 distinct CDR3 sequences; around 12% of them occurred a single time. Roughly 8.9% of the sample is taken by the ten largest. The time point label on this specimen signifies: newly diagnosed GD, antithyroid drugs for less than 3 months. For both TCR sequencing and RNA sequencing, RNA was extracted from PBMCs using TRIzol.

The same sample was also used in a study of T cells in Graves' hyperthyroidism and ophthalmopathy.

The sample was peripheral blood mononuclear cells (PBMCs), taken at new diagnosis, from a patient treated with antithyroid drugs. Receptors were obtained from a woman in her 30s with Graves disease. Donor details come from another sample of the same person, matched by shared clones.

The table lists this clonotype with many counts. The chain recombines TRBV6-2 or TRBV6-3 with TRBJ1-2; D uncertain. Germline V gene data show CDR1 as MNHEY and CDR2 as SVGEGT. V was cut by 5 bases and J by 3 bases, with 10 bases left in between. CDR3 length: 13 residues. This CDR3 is CASSRTADYGYTF. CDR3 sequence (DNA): TGTGCCAGCAGTCGCACCGCTGACTATGGCTACACCTTC.

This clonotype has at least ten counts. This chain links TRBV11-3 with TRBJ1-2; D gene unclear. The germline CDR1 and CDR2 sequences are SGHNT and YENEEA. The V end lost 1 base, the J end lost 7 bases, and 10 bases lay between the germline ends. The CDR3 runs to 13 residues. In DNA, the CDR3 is TGTGCCAGCAGCTTAGCCCTCCTTAGTGGCTACACCTTC. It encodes CASSLALLSGYTF.

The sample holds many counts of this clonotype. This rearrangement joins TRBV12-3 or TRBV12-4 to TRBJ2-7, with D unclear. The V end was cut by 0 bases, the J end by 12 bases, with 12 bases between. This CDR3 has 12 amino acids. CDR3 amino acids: CASSLARHALYF. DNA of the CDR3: TGTGCCAGCAGTTTAGCTAGACACGCACTGTACTTC.

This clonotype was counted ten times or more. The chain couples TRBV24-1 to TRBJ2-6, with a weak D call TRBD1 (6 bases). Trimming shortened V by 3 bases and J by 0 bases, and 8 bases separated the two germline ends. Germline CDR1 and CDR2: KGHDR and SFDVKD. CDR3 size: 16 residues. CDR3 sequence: CATSDNRDSGANVLTF. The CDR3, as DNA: TGTGCCACCAGTGATAACAGGGACTCTGGGGCCAACGTCCTGACTTTC.

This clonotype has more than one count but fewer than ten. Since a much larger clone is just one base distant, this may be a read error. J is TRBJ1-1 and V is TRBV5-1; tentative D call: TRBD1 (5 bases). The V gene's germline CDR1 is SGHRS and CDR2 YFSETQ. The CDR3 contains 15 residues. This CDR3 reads CVSSLVGVWGTEAFF. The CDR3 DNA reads TGCGTCAGCAGCTTGGTAGGCGTGTGGGGCACCGAAGCTTTCTTT.

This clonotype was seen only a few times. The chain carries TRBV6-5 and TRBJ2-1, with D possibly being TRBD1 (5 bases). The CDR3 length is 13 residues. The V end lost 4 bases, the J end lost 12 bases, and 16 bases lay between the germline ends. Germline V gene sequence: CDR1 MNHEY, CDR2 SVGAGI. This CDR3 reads CASSSIPGLGQFF. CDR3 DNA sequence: TGTGCCAGCAGTTCCATTCCAGGGTTAGGGCAGTTCTTC.

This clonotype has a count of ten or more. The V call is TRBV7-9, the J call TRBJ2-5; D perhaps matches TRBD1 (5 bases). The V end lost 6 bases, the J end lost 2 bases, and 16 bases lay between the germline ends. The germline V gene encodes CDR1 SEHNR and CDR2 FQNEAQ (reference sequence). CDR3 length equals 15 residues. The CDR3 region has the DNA TGTGCCAGCAGAACGGACACCCGTTTTCAAGAGACCCAGTACTTC. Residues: CASRTDTRFQETQYF.

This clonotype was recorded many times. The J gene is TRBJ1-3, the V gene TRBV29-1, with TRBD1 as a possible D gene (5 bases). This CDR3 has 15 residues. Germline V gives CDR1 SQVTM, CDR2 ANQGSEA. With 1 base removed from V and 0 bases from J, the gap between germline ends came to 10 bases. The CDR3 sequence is CSVEGQGYSGNTIYF. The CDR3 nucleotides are TGCAGCGTTGAAGGTCAGGGTTACTCTGGAAACACCATATATTTT.

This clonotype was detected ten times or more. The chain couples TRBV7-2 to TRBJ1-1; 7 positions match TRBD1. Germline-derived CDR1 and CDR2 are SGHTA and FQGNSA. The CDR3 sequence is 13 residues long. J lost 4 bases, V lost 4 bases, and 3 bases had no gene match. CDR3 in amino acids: CASSSDRVTEAFF. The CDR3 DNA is TGTGCCAGCAGCTCAGACAGGGTCACTGAAGCTTTCTTT.

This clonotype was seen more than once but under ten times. This chain's CDR3 is CASSLRVIGEQFF. DNA of the CDR3: TGTGCCAGCAGCTTGCGGGTAATTGGTGAGCAGTTCTTC. The chain employs TRBV7-2 and TRBJ2-1; weak D call: TRBD2 (5 bases). This CDR3 region has 13 residues. The V gene's germline CDR1 is SGHTA and CDR2 FQGNSA. V lost 3 bases, J lost 9 bases, and 12 bases lay in between. The whole variable domain, remainder taken from reference TRBV7-2 and TRBJ2-1, is GAGVSQSPSNKVTEKGKDVELRCDPISGHTALYWYRQSLGQGLEFLIYFQGNSAPDKSGLPSDRFSAERTGGSVSTLTIQRTQQEDSAVYLCASSLRVIGEQFFGPGTRLTVL.

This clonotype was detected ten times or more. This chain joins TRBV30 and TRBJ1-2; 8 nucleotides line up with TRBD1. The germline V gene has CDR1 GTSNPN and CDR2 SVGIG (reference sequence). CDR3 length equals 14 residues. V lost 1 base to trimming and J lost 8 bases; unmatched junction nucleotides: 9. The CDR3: CAWSGGGTGRGYTF. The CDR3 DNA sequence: TGTGCCTGGAGTGGGGGAGGGACAGGAAGGGGCTACACCTTC.

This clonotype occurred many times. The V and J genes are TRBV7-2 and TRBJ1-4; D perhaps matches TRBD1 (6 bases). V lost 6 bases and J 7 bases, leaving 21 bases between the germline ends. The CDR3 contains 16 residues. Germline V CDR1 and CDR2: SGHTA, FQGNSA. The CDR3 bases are TGTGCCAGCAGTGCCGGGACGGCAAGGGGGAGTGAAAAACTGTTTTTT. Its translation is CASSAGTARGSEKLFF.

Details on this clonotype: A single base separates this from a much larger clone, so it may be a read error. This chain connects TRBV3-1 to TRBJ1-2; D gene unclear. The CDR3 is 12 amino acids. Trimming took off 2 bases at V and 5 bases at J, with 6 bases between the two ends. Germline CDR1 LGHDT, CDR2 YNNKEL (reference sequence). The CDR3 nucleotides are TGTGCCAGCAGCCAAAGGATGTATGGCTACACCTTC. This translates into CASSQRMYGYTF.

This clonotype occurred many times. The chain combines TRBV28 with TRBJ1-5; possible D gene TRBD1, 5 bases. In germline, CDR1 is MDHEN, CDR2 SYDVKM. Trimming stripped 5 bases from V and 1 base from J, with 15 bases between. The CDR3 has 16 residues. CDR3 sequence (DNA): TGTGCCAGCAGTCCCGGAATTAACAGGAGCAATCAGCCCCAGCATTTT. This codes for CASSPGINRSNQPQHF.

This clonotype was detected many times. The CDR3: CASSTRLAGGPWSYNEQFF. The CDR3 coding sequence is TGTGCCAGCAGCACCCGACTAGCGGGAGGGCCGTGGTCCTACAATGAGCAGTTCTTC. The chain recombines TRBV12-3 or TRBV12-4 with TRBJ2-1; TRBD2 matches 14 bases. J lost 1 base, V lost 6 bases, and 11 bases had no gene match. The CDR3 runs to 19 residues.

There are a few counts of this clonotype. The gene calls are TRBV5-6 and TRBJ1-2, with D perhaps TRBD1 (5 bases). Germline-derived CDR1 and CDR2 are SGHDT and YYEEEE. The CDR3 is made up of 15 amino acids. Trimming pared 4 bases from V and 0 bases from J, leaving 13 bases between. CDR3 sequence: CASSLPARANYGYTF. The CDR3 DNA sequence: TGTGCCAGCAGCCTCCCGGCCAGGGCTAACTATGGCTACACCTTC.

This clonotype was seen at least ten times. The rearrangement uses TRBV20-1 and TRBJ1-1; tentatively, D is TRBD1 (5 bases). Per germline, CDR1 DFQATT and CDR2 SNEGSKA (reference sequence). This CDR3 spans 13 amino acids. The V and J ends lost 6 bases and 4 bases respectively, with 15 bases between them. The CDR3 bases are TGCAGTGCCCCGGGGCCCGGGGGCACTGAAGCTTTCTTT. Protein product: CSAPGPGGTEAFF.

The CDR3 loop reads CASSTYSGTGGTYEQYF. CDR3 in DNA: TGTGCCAGCAGTACCTACTCCGGGACAGGGGGCACGTACGAGCAGTACTTC. The chain joins TRBV6-1 to TRBJ2-7; 12 nucleotides agree with TRBD1. With V trimmed by 5 bases and J by 4 bases, 12 bases remained unmatched. The CDR3 consists of 17 residues. The germline V gene has CDR1 MNHNS and CDR2 SASEGT.

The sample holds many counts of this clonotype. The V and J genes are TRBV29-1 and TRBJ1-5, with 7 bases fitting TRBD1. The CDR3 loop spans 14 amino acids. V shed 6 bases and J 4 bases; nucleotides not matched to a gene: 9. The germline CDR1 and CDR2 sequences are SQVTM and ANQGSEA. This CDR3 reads CSVATGSPNQPQHF. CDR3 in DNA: TGCAGCGTCGCGACAGGGTCTCCGAATCAGCCCCAGCATTTT.

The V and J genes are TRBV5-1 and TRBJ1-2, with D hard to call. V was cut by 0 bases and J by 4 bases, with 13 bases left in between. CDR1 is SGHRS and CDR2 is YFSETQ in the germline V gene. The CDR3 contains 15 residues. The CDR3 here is CASSLGLAWGYGYTF. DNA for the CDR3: TGCGCCAGCAGCTTGGGACTGGCGTGGGGCTATGGCTACACCTTC.

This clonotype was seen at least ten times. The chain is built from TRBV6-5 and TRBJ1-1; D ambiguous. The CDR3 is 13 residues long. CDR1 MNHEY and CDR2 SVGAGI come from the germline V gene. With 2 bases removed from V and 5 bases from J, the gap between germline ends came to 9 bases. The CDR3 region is CASSYEGKTEAFF. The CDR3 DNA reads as TGTGCCAGCAGTTACGAGGGTAAAACTGAAGCTTTCTTT.